This TCR beta chain was identified in a study of T cells in Graves' hyperthyroidism and ophthalmopathy. Study-wide results and limits: Ophthalmopathy, as predicted by the model, came a median approximately 5.9 months after the prediction. Most clonotypes expanded in the thyroid (above 0.001) were also present in blood.

Amplification of TCR beta CDR3 regions was performed using RNA transcripts as template. First-round RT-PCR with HTBI primers amplified the TCR CDR3 region. Each CDR3 protein gets one entry after TCRdb re-called the multiplex PCR reads with MiXCR. The repertoire includes 300,000 to 450,000 distinct CDR3 sequences, 17% of them detected once, and 34% sits in the top ten. At least ten counts were recorded for this clonotype. Its antigen is unknown. Patients were aged 18 to 65, had disease duration under 2 months, and had newly diagnosed hyperthyroidism. Diagnosis relied on clinical symptoms, serum thyroxine and TRAb, thyroid ultrasound and orbital computed tomography. The germline V gene has CDR1 MDHEN and CDR2 SYDVKM. This CDR3 has 16 amino acids. V trimming: 6 bases; J trimming: 1 base; junction bases outside the gene matches: 11.

The specimen was blood. The gene calls are TRBV28 and TRBJ1-2; 7 bases are shared with TRBD1. The receptor was derived from a woman aged 25 to 39 with Graves' hyperthyroidism that later progressed to Graves' ophthalmopathy. CDR3 residues: CASSNLRDRINYGYTF. The DNA for the CDR3 is TGTGCCAGCAGCAACCTCCGGGACAGAATTAACTATGGCTACACCTTC.